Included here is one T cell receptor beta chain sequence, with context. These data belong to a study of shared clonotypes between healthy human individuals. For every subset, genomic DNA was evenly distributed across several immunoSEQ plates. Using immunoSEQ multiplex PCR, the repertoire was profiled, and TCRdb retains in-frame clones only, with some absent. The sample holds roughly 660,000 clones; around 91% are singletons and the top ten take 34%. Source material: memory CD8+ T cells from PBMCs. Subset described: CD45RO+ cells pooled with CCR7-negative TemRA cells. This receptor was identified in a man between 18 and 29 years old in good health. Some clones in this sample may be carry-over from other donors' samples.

The CDR3: CASSLRDRENEKLFF. CDR3 in DNA: TGTGCCAGCAGCCTCCGGGACAGGGAAAATGAAAAACTGTTTTTT. The chain couples TRBV7-9 to TRBJ1-4, with 9 positions matching TRBD1. CDR3 length: 15 amino acids. V lost 5 bases, J lost 5 bases, and 6 bases stayed unmatched. Germline lookup yields CDR1 SEHNR and CDR2 FQNEAQ (reference sequence).